The T cell receptor beta chain under discussion was sequenced for a study of shared clonotypes between healthy human individuals. The data were produced by immunoSEQ multiplex PCR, yet TCRdb's version contains in-frame clones alone and is incomplete. The sample has hundreds of thousands of clones, about 92% seen once. CDR1 is MNHNS and CDR2 is SASEGT in the germline V gene. The CDR3 consists of 15 residues. Trimming took 7 bases from V and 2 from J; bases not matched to a gene: 8. Terminally differentiated effector memory CD45RA+ cells were excluded from the naive CD8 cells, which were CD45RO-negative and positively selected for CCR7.

Sequences were obtained from naive CD8+ T cells sorted from blood. This chain uses TRBV6-1 with TRBJ1-3, with 7 bases lining up with TRBD1. The sequence was collected from a man between 25 and 39 years old in good health. The CDR3 sequence is CASKLKGGPGNTIYF. In DNA, the CDR3 is TGTGCCAGCAAATTAAAAGGGGGCCCTGGAAACACCATATATTTT.